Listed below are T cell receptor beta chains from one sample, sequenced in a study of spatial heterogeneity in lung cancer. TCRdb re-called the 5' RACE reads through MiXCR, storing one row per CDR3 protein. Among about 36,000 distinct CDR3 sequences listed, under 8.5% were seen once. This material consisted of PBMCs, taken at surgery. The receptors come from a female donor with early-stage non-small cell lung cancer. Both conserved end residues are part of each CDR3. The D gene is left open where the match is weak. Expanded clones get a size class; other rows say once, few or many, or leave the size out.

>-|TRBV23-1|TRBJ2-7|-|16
CASSPTDGPFAYEQYF
TGCGCCAGCAGTCCCACAGACGGTCCGTTCGCCTACGAGCAGTACTTC
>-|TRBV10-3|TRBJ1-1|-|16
CAITSSLGEANTEAFF
TGTGCCATCACTTCATCACTTGGGGAAGCGAACACTGAAGCTTTCTTT
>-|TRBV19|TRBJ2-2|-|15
CASRTQATNTGELFF
TGTGCCAGTAGGACCCAGGCCACGAACACCGGGGAGCTGTTTTTT
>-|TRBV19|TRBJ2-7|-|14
CASSVRLRVYEQYF
TGTGCCAGTAGTGTCCGGCTCCGGGTTTACGAGCAGTACTTC
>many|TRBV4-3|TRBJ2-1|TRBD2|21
CASSSFLGLAGGPKFYNEQFF
TGCGCCAGCAGCTCCTTCTTAGGACTAGCGGGAGGGCCTAAGTTTTACAATGAGCAGTTCTTC
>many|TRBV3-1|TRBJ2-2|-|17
CASSQDLSLLGTGELFF
TGTGCCAGCAGCCAAGATTTAAGTCTTCTGGGGACCGGGGAGCTGTTTTTT
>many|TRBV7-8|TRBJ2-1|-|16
CASSFGRRRPYNEQFF
TGTGCCAGCAGCTTCGGGCGGAGGAGACCCTACAATGAGCAGTTCTTC
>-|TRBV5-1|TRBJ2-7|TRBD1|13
CASSWTGAYEQYF
TGCGCCAGCAGCTGGACAGGGGCTTACGAGCAGTACTTC
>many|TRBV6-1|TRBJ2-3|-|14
CASSENYGTDTQYF
TGTGCCAGCAGTGAGAACTACGGCACAGATACGCAGTATTTT
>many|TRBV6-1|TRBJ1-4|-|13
CASSERIWEKLFF
TGTGCCAGCAGTGAAAGGATTTGGGAAAAACTGTTTTTT
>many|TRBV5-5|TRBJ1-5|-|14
CASSAGRSNQPQHF
TGTGCCAGCAGCGCCGGACGGAGCAATCAGCCCCAGCATTTT
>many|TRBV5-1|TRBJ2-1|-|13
CASSLSPAQEQFF
TGCGCCAGCAGCCTCTCGCCAGCCCAGGAGCAGTTCTTC
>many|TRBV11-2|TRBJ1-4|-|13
CASSLAQGSELFF
TGTGCCAGCAGCTTAGCGCAGGGTTCGGAACTGTTTTTT
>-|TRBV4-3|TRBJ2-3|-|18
CASSQVLAAGGNTDTQYF
TGCGCCAGCAGCCAAGTCCTGGCGGCGGGCGGGAATACAGATACGCAGTATTTT
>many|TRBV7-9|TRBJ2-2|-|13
CASSFALTGELFF
TGTGCCAGCAGCTTTGCTCTTACCGGGGAGCTGTTTTTT
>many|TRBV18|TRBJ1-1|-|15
CASSPFQQGDTEAFF
TGTGCCAGCTCACCTTTCCAACAGGGTGACACTGAAGCTTTCTTT
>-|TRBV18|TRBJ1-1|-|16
CASSPPNRDLSTEAFF
TGTGCCAGCTCACCACCAAACCGGGATTTGAGCACTGAAGCTTTCTTT
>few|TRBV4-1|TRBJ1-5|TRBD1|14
CASSQDRGGQPQHF
TGCGCCAGCAGCCAAGACAGGGGGGGCCAGCCCCAGCATTTT
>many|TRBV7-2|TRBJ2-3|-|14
CASSWSGRTDTQYF
TGTGCCAGCAGCTGGAGCGGGCGAACAGATACGCAGTATTTT
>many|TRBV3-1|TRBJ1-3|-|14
CASRPGNSGNTIYF
TGTGCCAGCAGGCCGGGCAACTCTGGAAACACCATATATTTT
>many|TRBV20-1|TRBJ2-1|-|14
CSAPSALTFNEQFF
TGCAGTGCTCCCTCGGCCCTAACCTTTAATGAGCAGTTCTTC
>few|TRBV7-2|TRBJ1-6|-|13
CASSSQGRSPLHF
TGTGCCAGCAGCTCGCAGGGCAGGTCACCCCTCCACTTT
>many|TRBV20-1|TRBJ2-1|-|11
CSARYRGEQFF
TGCAGTGCTAGATACCGGGGTGAGCAGTTCTTC
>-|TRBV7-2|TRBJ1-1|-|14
CASSLQGLGAEAFF
TGTGCCAGCAGCTTACAGGGTCTGGGGGCTGAAGCTTTCTTT
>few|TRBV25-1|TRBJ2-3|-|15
CASRGLALGTDTQYF
TGTGCCAGCAGGGGGCTAGCCCTCGGCACAGATACGCAGTATTTT
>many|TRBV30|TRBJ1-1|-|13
CARRAGAGTEAFF
TGTGCCCGGAGGGCAGGGGCGGGCACTGAAGCTTTCTTT
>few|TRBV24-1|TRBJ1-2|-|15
CATSDSSPGNYGYTF
TGTGCCACCAGTGATTCATCGCCGGGAAACTATGGCTACACCTTC
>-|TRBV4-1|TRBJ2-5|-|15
CASSQEAQLEETQYF
TGCGCCAGCAGCCAAGAGGCACAGTTAGAAGAGACCCAGTACTTC
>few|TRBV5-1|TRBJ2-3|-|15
CASSLLEGSTDTQYF
TGCGCCAGCAGCTTGCTGGAGGGGTCCACAGATACGCAGTATTTT
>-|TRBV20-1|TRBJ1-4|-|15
CSASGRRGLSEKLFF
TGCAGTGCTAGTGGGAGGAGGGGATTAAGCGAAAAACTGTTTTTT